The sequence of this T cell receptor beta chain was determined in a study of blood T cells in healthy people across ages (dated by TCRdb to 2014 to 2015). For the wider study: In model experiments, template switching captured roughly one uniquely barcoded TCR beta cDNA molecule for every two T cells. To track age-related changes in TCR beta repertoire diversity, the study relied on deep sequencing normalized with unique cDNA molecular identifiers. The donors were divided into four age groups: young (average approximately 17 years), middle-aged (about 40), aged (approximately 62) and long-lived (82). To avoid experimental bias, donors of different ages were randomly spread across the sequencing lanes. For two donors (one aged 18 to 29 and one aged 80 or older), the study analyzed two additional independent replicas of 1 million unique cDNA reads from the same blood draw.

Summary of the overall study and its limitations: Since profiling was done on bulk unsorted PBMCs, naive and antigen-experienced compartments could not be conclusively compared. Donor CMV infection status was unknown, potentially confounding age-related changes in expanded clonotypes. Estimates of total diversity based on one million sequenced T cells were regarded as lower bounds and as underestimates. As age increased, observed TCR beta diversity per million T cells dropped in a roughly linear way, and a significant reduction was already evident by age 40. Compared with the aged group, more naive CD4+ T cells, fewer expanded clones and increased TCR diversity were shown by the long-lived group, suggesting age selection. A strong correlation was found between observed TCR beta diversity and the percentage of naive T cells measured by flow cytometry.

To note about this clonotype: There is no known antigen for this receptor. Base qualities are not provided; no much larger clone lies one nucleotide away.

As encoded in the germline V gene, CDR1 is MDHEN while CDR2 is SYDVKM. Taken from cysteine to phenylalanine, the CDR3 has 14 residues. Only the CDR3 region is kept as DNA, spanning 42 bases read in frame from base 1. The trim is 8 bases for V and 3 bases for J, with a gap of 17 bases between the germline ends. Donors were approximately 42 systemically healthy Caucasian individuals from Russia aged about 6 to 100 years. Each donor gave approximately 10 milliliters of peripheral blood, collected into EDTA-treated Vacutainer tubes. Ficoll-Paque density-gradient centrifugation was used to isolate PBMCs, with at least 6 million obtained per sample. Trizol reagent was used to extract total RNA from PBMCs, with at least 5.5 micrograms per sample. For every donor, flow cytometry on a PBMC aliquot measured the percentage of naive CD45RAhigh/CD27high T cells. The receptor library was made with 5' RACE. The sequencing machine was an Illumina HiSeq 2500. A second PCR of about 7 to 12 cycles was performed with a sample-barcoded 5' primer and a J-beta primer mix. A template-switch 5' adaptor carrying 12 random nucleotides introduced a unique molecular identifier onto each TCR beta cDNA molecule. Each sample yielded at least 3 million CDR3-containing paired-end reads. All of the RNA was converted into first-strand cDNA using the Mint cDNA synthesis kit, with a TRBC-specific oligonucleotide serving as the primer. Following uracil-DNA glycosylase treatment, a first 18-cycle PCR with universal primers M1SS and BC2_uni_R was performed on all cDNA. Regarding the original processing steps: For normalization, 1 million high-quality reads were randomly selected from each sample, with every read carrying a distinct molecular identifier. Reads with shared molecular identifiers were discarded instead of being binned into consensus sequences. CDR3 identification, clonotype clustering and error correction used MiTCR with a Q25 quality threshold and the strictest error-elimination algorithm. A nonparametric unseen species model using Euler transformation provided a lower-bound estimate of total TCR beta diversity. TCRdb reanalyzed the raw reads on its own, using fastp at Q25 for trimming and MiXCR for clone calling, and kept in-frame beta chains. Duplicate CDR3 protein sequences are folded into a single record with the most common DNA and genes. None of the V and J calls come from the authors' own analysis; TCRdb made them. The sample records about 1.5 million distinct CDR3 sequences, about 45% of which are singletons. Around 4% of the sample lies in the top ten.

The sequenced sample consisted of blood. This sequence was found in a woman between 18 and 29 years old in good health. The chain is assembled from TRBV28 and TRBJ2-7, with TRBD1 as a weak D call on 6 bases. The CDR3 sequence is CASVDRSQDYEQYF. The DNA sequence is TGTGCCAGCGTCGACAGGTCCCAGGACTACGAGCAGTACTTC.